This record looks at one T cell receptor (beta chain) sequence and its context. V was pared by 4 bases and J by 1 base, with 1 base of the junction left unmatched. Looked up from germline, CDR1 is MNHNY and CDR2 is SVGAGI (reference sequence). The CDR3 is 13 amino acids. Produced via immunoSEQ multiplex PCR; TCRdb's table is partial and in-frame only. The top ten clones hold 3% to 3.5% of a sample with about 61,000 clones, roughly 90% of them seen once. The data stem from a study of T cell changes during pregnancy in multiple sclerosis. The genes are TRBV6-6 and TRBJ2-7, with 7 bases aligning to TRBD2. This sequence was found in a female donor in good health, enrolled as a control in a pregnancy study. This material consisted of peripheral blood, taken in the first trimester of pregnancy. The CDR3 bases are TGTGCCAGCAGTTTTAGCGGGTCCTACGAGCAGTACTTC. As protein: CASSFSGSYEQYF.